This T cell receptor (beta chain) appears in the sequencing data of a study of regulatory T cells in long-lasting Graves disease (dated by TCRdb to about 2021). About the full investigation: To count as having persistent Graves' disease, a patient had to have received antithyroid drug treatment for over 5 years with TSH receptor autoantibodies remaining persistently positive. This study used TCR sequencing and RNA sequencing of peripheral blood to compare persistent Graves' disease patients against newly diagnosed Graves' disease patients. The study was conducted in China and was registered as a clinical trial. A total of around 35 samples underwent TCR sequencing: about 13 from persistent and around 20 from newly diagnosed Graves' disease patients. Persistent Graves' disease patients in the clinical cohort had taken antithyroid drugs for about 9.7 years on average.

To prepare the library, multiplex PCR was applied. Sequenced on an Illumina HiSeq 4000. To build TCR beta libraries, CDR3 regions were amplified by Arm-PCR using iRepertoire HTBI primers. Gel purification was performed on PCR products prior to sequencing. In the source study's methods: Gene usage analysis of CDR3 amino acid clonotypes used the 62 TRBV and 11 to 15 TRBJ segments found across samples. COPE and FqMerger were used to merge filtered high-quality paired reads into contigs. BLAST was used to align contigs to IMGT TRBV, TRBD and TRBJ reference genes, and CDR3 was defined according to IMGT. Clonotypes above 0.1% frequency were classified as highly expanded clones. Shannon entropy served as the measure of repertoire diversity, while the Gini coefficient captured V-J evenness. A clonotype found in more than one individual was treated as public. TCRdb applied fastp at Q25 and MiXCR to the public reads, then kept only in-frame beta chains. Rows matching on CDR3 protein sequence are summarized as one entry with the most common DNA and genes. None of the V and J calls come from the authors' own analysis; TCRdb made them. Here the sample has 420,000 or so distinct CDR3 sequences; roughly a quarter occur a single time. The ten most abundant clones make up about a quarter of the sample.

This specimen's time point label, per the study, means: persistent/refractory GD, antithyroid drugs over 5 years with positive TRAb. For both TCR sequencing and RNA sequencing, RNA was extracted from PBMCs using TRIzol. The diagnosis of Graves' disease was made according to American Thyroid Association guidelines. Patients were recruited from an endocrinology department in Xi'an, China. Each patient gave approximately 9.7 milliliters of peripheral blood, collected in an EDTA anticoagulant tube. Ficoll Paque Plus density gradient separation was used to isolate PBMCs, and no further T cell sorting was done. RNA quality was checked with an Agilent 2100 Bioanalyzer and agarose gel, and concentration with a NanoDrop 2000. General study outcomes and caveats: Sequencing and analysis were limited to the TCR beta chain. More public clonotypes were shared among persistent patients (over 2,500) than among newly diagnosed patients (966). Because the primary lesion, thyroid tissue, could not be accessed, the study looked at peripheral blood alone. Preferential use of TRBV28, TRBJ1-2 and TRBJ2-5 was observed in persistent disease, whereas TRBV20-1 and TRBJ2-1 were favored in newly diagnosed disease. As a limitation, the authors acknowledged that the small sample size may reduce accuracy. Compared with newly diagnosed patients, persistent Graves' disease patients had lower TCR Shannon entropy and fewer highly expanded clones, which suggests clonal expansion.

As concerns this clonotype: There is no known antigen for this receptor. It has no much larger one-base neighbor in the sample; base qualities were not kept.

The CDR3 numbers 14 residues from cysteine through phenylalanine. Only the CDR3 DNA is retained, 42 bases long and in frame from the first base. The junction shows trimming of 4 bases on V and 2 bases on J, plus 10 bases between the germline ends. As encoded in the germline V gene, CDR1 is MDHEN while CDR2 is SYDVKM. The source was peripheral blood mononuclear cells (PBMCs), collected when the disease was refractory, from a patient treated with antithyroid drugs. This TCR was recovered from a female donor with Graves disease. The V and J genes are TRBV28 and TRBJ2-3; perhaps TRBD2 is the D gene, with 5 bases matching. CDR3 protein: CASSWPGSTDTQYF. The DNA sequence is TGTGCCAGCAGTTGGCCGGGATCCACAGATACGCAGTATTTT.